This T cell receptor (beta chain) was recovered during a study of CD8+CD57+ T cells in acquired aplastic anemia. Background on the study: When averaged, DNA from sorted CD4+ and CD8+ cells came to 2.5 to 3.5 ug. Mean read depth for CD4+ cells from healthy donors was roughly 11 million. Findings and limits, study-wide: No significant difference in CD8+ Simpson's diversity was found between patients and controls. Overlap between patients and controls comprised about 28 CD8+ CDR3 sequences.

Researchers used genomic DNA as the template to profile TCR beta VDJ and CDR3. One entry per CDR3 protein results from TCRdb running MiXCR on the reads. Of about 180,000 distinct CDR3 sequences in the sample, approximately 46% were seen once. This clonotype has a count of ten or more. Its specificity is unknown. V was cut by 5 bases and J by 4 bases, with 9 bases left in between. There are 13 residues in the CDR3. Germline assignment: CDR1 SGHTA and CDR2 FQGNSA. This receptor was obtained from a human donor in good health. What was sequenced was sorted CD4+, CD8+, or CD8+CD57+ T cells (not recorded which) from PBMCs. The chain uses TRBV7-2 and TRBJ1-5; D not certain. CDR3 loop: CASSPQYNQPQHF. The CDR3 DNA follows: TGTGCCAGCAGCCCCCAGTATAATCAGCCCCAGCATTTT.